What follows describes a single T cell receptor (beta chain). The record originates from a study of blood T cell repertoires in COVID-19. The length of the CDR3 is 17 residues. The V segment lost 4 bases and the J segment 3 bases; nucleotides outside the gene matches: 10. Per the germline V gene, CDR1 is SGDLS and CDR2 is YYNGEE. Profiled with immunoSEQ multiplex PCR; TCRdb holds only in-frame clones, not every one. The data hold 15,000 to 20,000 clones, with about 92% observed a single time. The chain couples TRBV9 to TRBJ1-2; 12 positions match TRBD1. The sample taken for sequencing was peripheral blood. This receptor was obtained from a human donor in a cohort sampled during active COVID-19. DNA of the CDR3: TGTGCCAGCAGCTCCAGCGTGGGACAGGGGGCGGACTATGGCTACACCTTC. This encodes CASSSSVGQGADYGYTF. The full variable domain, rest sourced from reference TRBV9 and TRBJ1-2, is DSGVTQTPKHLITATGQRVTLRCSPRSGDLSVYWYQQSLDQGLQFLIQYYNGEERAKGNILERFSAQQFPDLHSELNLSSLELGDSALYFCASSSSVGQGADYGYTFGSGTRLTVV.